This note documents a single TCR beta chain sequence. As yet, its antigen is unknown. One end of the junction fails to match germline, which may point to a read error. TCRdb itself ran the 5' RACE reads through MiXCR, one entry per CDR3 protein. This sample has under 400,000 distinct CDR3 sequences, with around 10% found just once. The CDR3 sequence is 17 residues long. Germline values: CDR1 SGHNT, CDR2 YYREEE (reference sequence). This sample stems from a study of CD8 T cells in ankylosing spondylitis. Study-wide findings and caveats: Ankylosing spondylitis blood appeared to carry a characteristic TCR beta motif of seven to nine highly homologous variants.

Sequencing was done on a sample of blood, either unsorted or a sorted T cell fraction (not recorded which). The rearrangement joins TRBV5-4 to TRBJ2-5; 11 bases match TRBD2. This clonotype was obtained from a female donor with ankylosing spondylitis or in good health (not recorded which). The CDR3: CASSVTSGGVNQDTQYF. The CDR3 DNA reads as TGTGCCAGCAGCGTTACTAGCGGGGGCGTAAACCAAGACACCCAGTACTTC. The full variable domain, completed using reference TRBV5-4 and TRBJ2-5, is ETGVTQSPTHLIKTRGQQVTLRCSSQSGHNTVSWYQQALGQGPQFIFQYYREEENGRGNFPPRFSGLQFPNYSSELNVNALELDDSALYLCASSVTSGGVNQDTQYFGPGTRLLVL.